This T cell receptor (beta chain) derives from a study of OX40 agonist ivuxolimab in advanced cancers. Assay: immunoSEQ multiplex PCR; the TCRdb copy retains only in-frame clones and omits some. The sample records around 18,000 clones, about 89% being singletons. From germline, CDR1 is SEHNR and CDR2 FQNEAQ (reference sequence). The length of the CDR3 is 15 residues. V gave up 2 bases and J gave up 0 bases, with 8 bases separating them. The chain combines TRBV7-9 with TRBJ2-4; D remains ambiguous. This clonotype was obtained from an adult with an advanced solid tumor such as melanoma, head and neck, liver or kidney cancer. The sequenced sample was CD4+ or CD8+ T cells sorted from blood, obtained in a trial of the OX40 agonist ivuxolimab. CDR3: CASSLLGEAKNIQYF. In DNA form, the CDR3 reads TGTGCCAGCAGCTTACTTGGGGAAGCCAAAAACATTCAGTACTTC.